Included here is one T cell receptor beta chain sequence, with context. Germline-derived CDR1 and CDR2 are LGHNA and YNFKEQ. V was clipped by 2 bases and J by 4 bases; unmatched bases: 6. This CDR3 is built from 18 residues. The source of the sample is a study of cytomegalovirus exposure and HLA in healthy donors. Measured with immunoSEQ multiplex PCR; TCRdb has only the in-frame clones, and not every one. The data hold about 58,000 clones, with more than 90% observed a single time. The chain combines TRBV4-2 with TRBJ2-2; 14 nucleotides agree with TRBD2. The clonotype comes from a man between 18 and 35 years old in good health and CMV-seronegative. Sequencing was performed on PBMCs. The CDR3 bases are TGTGCCAGCAGCCAATACCTTGGGACTAGCGGGAGCACCGGGGAGCTGTTTTTT. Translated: CASSQYLGTSGSTGELFF.